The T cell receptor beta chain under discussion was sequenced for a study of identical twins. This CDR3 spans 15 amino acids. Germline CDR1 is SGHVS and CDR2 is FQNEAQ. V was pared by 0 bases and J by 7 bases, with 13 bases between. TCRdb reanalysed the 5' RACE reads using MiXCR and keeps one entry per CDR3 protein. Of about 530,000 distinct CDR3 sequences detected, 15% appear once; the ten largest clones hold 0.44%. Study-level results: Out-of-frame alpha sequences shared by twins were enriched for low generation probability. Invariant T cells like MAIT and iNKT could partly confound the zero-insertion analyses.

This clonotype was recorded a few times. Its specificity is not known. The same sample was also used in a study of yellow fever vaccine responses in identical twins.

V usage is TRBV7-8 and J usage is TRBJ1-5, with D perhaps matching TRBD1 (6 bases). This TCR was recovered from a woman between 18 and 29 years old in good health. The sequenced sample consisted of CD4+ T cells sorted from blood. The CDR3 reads CASSLAGGQGQPQHF. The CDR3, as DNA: TGTGCCAGCAGCTTAGCAGGGGGACAAGGGCAGCCCCAGCATTTT. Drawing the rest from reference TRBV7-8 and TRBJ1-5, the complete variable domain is GAGVSQSPRYKVAKRGQDVALRCDPISGHVSLFWYQQALGQGPEFLTYFQNEAQLDKSGLPSDRFFAERPEGSVSTLKIQRTQQEDSAVYLCASSLAGGQGQPQHFGDGTRLSIL.